The 32 T cell receptor beta chains reported below all come from one sample, sequenced in a study of a mutant IDH1 vaccine in newly diagnosed glioma. The sample's time point: baseline, week 1 (first vaccination visit). As for treatment: pre-vaccination baseline after standard-of-care therapy. Libraries were prepared by immunoSEQ multiplex PCR; TCRdb keeps only in-frame clonotypes and omits some of them. Among over 75,000 clones listed, around 77% were seen once. Material: PBMCs, obtained from a glioma patient treated with radiotherapy, temozolomide or both. These receptors were collected from a man aged 35 to 55 with glioma.

The V and J genes are TRBV5-8 and TRBJ1-2; unclear D gene. The CDR3 has 14 residues. CDR1 SGHTS and CDR2 YDEGEE come from the germline V gene. Trimming removed 1 base from V and 4 bases from J, with 11 bases in between. For the CDR3, the DNA is TGTGCCAGCAGCTTGTCATGGGGAACCTATGGCTACACCTTC. Translation: CASSLSWGTYGYTF.

The chain is built from TRBV27 and TRBJ2-7, with TRBD1 identical over 8 bases. This CDR3 has 16 residues. Germline lookup yields CDR1 MNHEY and CDR2 SMNVEV (reference sequence). The J segment lost 3 bases and the V segment lost 5 bases, leaving 12 bases of the junction unmatched. In DNA, the CDR3 is TGTGCCAGCAGTCCCAGACAGGGGCCAGCTTACTACGAGCAGTACTTC. Its translation is CASSPRQGPAYYEQYF.

This clone has only one observation. The rearrangement joins TRBV7-2 to TRBJ2-6; weak D call: TRBD1 (6 bases). Germline V gives CDR1 SGHTA, CDR2 FQGNSA. The CDR3 is made up of 18 amino acids. The V end lost 3 bases, the J end lost 1 base, and 16 bases lay between the germline ends. This CDR3 is CASSFLGQRLSGANVLTF. DNA of the CDR3: TGTGCCAGCAGCTTCCTTGGACAGCGTCTTTCTGGGGCCAACGTCCTGACTTTC.

The genes are TRBV29-1 and TRBJ1-2; D call uncertain. V was clipped by 0 bases and J by 4 bases, with 6 bases between them. CDR3 length: 12 amino acids. Germline CDR1 and CDR2: SQVTM and ANQGSEA. This CDR3 is CSVEDAFYGYTF. CDR3 coding DNA: TGCAGCGTTGAAGATGCCTTCTATGGCTACACCTTC.

The genes are TRBV5-6 and TRBJ1-2; D uncertain. The CDR3 is made up of 13 amino acids. Germline V gene lookup returns CDR1 SGHDT and CDR2 YYEEEE. Trimming cost V 0 bases and J 1 base, with 4 bases left between them. CDR3 nucleotide sequence: TGTGCCAGCAGCTTGGGGCGTAACTATGGCTACACCTTC. Amino acid sequence: CASSLGRNYGYTF.

The V call is TRBV29-1, the J call TRBJ2-1; 8 bases align to TRBD2. Germline V gene lookup returns CDR1 SQVTM and CDR2 ANQGSEA. The CDR3 consists of 12 residues. Trimming cost V 2 bases and J 9 bases; bases outside gene matches: 3. Here the CDR3 reads CSVEKAGGEQFF. CDR3 nucleotides: TGCAGCGTTGAAAAGGCGGGGGGTGAGCAGTTCTTC.

This sequence joins TRBV5-1 and TRBJ2-7; perhaps D is TRBD1 or TRBD2 (5 bases each). The CDR3 is made up of 16 amino acids. V dropped 2 bases and J dropped 0 bases, with 15 bases sitting between them. CDR1 is SGHRS, CDR2 YFSETQ, per germline. In nucleotides, the CDR3 is TGCGCCAGCAGCTTTGGGCAGGGAGCACGCTCCTACGAGCAGTACTTC. It encodes CASSFGQGARSYEQYF. Drawing the rest from reference TRBV5-1 and TRBJ2-7, the complete variable domain is KAGVTQTPRYLIKTRGQQVTLSCSPISGHRSVSWYQQTPGQGLQFLFEYFSETQRNKGNFPGRFSGRQFSNSRSEMNVSTLELGDSALYLCASSFGQGARSYEQYFGPGTRLTVT.

This clone was counted between two and nine times. The V and J genes are TRBV4-2 and TRBJ1-2; TRBD1 might be the D (6 bases). This CDR3 is 17 amino acids long. Germline-derived CDR1 and CDR2 are LGHNA and YNFKEQ. Trimming took 1 base from V and 4 from J, leaving 19 bases between them. The CDR3 DNA sequence: TGTGCCAGCAGCCAAGGCCTCTCGATACAGGGTGGCTATGGCTACACCTTC. This encodes CASSQGLSIQGGYGYTF.

This chain uses TRBV5-1 with TRBJ2-3; TRBD2 might be the D (5 bases). The CDR3 length is 15 residues. Germline V lookup: CDR1 SGHRS, CDR2 YFSETQ. V was cut by 0 bases and J by 2 bases, with 10 bases left in between. As DNA, the CDR3 is TGCGCCAGCAGCTTGGTTACGGGGATCACAGATACGCAGTATTTT. This encodes CASSLVTGITDTQYF.

The chain couples TRBV7-6 to TRBJ2-7; 9 bases map to TRBD2. The CDR3 is 16 amino acids. Per germline, CDR1 SGHVS and CDR2 FNYEAQ. V was clipped by 1 base and J by 3 bases; unmatched bases: 7. For the CDR3, the DNA is TGTGCCAGCAGCTTAGTTGGTAGCGGGAGACTCTACGAGCAGTACTTC. Its translation is CASSLVGSGRLYEQYF.

This clone has only one observation. CDR3 loop: CASSGSTGVNEKLFF. The CDR3 DNA follows: TGCGCCAGCAGCGGCTCGACAGGGGTAAATGAAAAACTGTTTTTT. The chain recombines TRBV4-3 with TRBJ1-4; 8 bases align to TRBD1. Germline V gene sequence: CDR1 LGHNA, CDR2 YSLEER. This CDR3 comprises 15 residues. V gave up 5 bases and J gave up 5 bases; unmatched junction bases: 7.

V gene TRBV27 combines with J gene TRBJ2-3; D not certain. The germline V gene has CDR1 MNHEY and CDR2 SMNVEV (reference sequence). The V end lost 2 bases, the J end lost 1 base, and 13 bases lay between the germline ends. CDR3 length: 16 amino acids. DNA of the CDR3: TGTGCCAGCAGTTTAACGGCCCTCATAGGCACAGATACGCAGTATTTT. Its translation is CASSLTALIGTDTQYF.

The chain couples TRBV7-9 to TRBJ1-1; no reliable D call. CDR1 and CDR2 from the germline V gene are SEHNR and FQNEAQ (reference sequence). Trimming shortened V by 3 bases and J by 4 bases, and 18 bases separated the two germline ends. This CDR3 spans 16 amino acids. The CDR3 nucleotides read TGTGCCAGCAGCTTTTCACTCAGAGGAATGGTCACTGAAGCTTTCTTT. Translated, it gives CASSFSLRGMVTEAFF.

The V and J genes are TRBV6-5 and TRBJ2-7, with TRBD1 as a possible D gene (5 bases). CDR1 is MNHEY and CDR2 is SVGAGI in the germline V gene. Between the trimmed V and J ends, which lost 0 bases and 0 bases, there was a span of 9 bases. The length of the CDR3 is 15 residues. CDR3 DNA: TGTGCCAGCAGTTACTCGGCAGGGAACTCCTACGAGCAGTACTTC. It translates to CASSYSAGNSYEQYF.

The CDR3: CASSQDRNNYGYTF. The CDR3 coding sequence is TGCGCCAGCAGCCAAGACAGGAACAACTATGGCTACACCTTC. The J gene is TRBJ1-2, the V gene TRBV4-3; D is unresolved. V lost 0 bases and J lost 2, with 7 bases in between. Germline CDR1 is LGHNA and CDR2 is YSLEER. The CDR3 runs 14 residues.

V is TRBV4-3 and J is TRBJ2-1; D ambiguous. CDR1 and CDR2 (germline): LGHNA, YSLEER. V lost 4 bases, J lost 6 bases, and 10 bases lay in between. CDR3 length: 13 residues. CDR3 coding DNA: TGCGCCAGCAGCCCTACCTCGGGCAATGAGCAGTTCTTC. It translates to CASSPTSGNEQFF.

The chain uses TRBV9 and TRBJ2-3; TRBD2 is a possible D gene (6 bases). The germline V gene has CDR1 SGDLS and CDR2 YYNGEE. Trimming pared 3 bases from V and 2 bases from J, leaving 16 bases between. CDR3 size: 16 residues. The CDR3 loop reads CASSEILPSATDTQYF. CDR3 nucleotides: TGTGCCAGCAGCGAAATCCTTCCTAGCGCCACAGATACGCAGTATTTT. The full variable domain, its missing parts supplied by reference TRBV9 and TRBJ2-3, is DSGVTQTPKHLITATGQRVTLRCSPRSGDLSVYWYQQSLDQGLQFLIQYYNGEERAKGNILERFSAQQFPDLHSELNLSSLELGDSALYFCASSEILPSATDTQYFGPGTRLTVL.

The chain uses TRBV6-5 and TRBJ2-1; 11 nucleotides align to TRBD2. Germline trimming cut 7 bases from V and 8 bases from J; bases unmatched to any gene: 7. The CDR3 consists of 14 residues. In germline, CDR1 is MNHEY, CDR2 SVGAGI. The CDR3 sequence: CASTLAGGGDEQFF. CDR3 DNA sequence: TGTGCCAGCACTCTAGCGGGGGGAGGGGATGAGCAGTTCTTC.

This clone was counted a single time. The genes are TRBV11-2 and TRBJ1-1; D unclear. V lost 5 bases, J lost 1 base, and 11 bases lay in between. The CDR3 consists of 14 residues. CDR1 and CDR2 (germline): SGHAT, FQNNGV. The CDR3 bases are TGTGCCAGCAGCCCAAACGCGGCGAACACTGAAGCTTTCTTT. Protein: CASSPNAANTEAFF.

The chain employs TRBV11-2 and TRBJ1-2, with D uncertain. The CDR3 has 12 amino acids. Trimming took off 5 bases at V and 6 bases at J, with 10 bases between the two ends. CDR1 and CDR2 (germline): SGHAT, FQNNGV. The CDR3 loop reads CASSPWRDGYTF. As DNA, the CDR3 is TGTGCCAGCAGCCCGTGGAGGGATGGCTACACCTTC.

The DNA for the CDR3 is TGTGCCAGCAGCTTCAGCCGGAAACCGAAAATTAATGAAAAACTGTTTTTT. It encodes CASSFSRKPKINEKLFF. The chain links TRBV11-2 to TRBJ1-4; D not certain. The CDR3 totals 17 residues. The germline CDR1 and CDR2 sequences are SGHAT and FQNNGV. The V and J ends lost 3 bases and 4 bases respectively, with 18 bases between them.

V usage is TRBV6-5 and J usage is TRBJ2-3, with D perhaps matching TRBD1 (6 bases). V dropped 6 bases and J dropped 6 bases, with 19 bases sitting between them. CDR1 and CDR2 from the germline V gene are MNHEY and SVGAGI. This CDR3 has 15 amino acids. The CDR3 DNA reads TGTGCCAGCAGGCCGGGACATGCCGTGGTGGATACGCAGTATTTT. It yields the protein CASRPGHAVVDTQYF.

The sample holds a few counts of this clone. The chain links TRBV7-9 to TRBJ2-1; 10 bases map to TRBD2. Looked up from germline, CDR1 is SEHNR and CDR2 is FQNEAQ (reference sequence). This CDR3 is built from 18 residues. Trimming cost V 2 bases and J 7 bases; bases outside gene matches: 14. This CDR3 reads CASSLPLRLAGARNEQFF. The CDR3 DNA reads as TGTGCCAGCAGCTTACCCCTCCGTCTAGCGGGAGCCCGGAATGAGCAGTTCTTC.

This clone showed up just a few times. The chain carries TRBV27 and TRBJ1-5; no firm D call. This CDR3 has 13 amino acids. V dropped 4 bases and J dropped 6 bases, with 10 bases sitting between them. Germline V lookup: CDR1 MNHEY, CDR2 SMNVEV (reference sequence). CDR3 coding DNA: TGTGCCAGCAGTTCGAGATGGACTCAGCCCCAGCATTTT. The encoded protein is CASSSRWTQPQHF.

The chain links TRBV7-9 to TRBJ2-7; 8 bases line up with TRBD2. The V gene's germline CDR1 is SEHNR and CDR2 FQNEAQ (reference sequence). V lost 4 bases and J lost 3; bases outside the gene matches: 5. This CDR3 comprises 14 residues. The CDR3 spells CASSSVLAGYEQYF. The CDR3 nucleotides read TGTGCCAGCAGCTCCGTCCTAGCGGGCTACGAGCAGTACTTC.

The gene calls are TRBV6-6 and TRBJ2-1; D ambiguous. With 4 bases removed from V and 4 bases from J, the gap between germline ends came to 8 bases. CDR3 length: 13 residues. The germline V gene has CDR1 MNHNY and CDR2 SVGAGI (reference sequence). CDR3 residues: CASSFEKYNEQFF. Written as DNA, the CDR3 is TGTGCCAGCAGTTTCGAGAAATACAATGAGCAGTTCTTC.

The chain couples TRBV29-1 to TRBJ2-5, with D possibly matching TRBD2 (5 bases). CDR1 SQVTM and CDR2 ANQGSEA come from the germline V gene. The CDR3 consists of 13 residues. Trimming pared 2 bases from V and 2 bases from J, leaving 9 bases between. The CDR3 DNA is TGCAGCGTTGAATTTGGACTTCAAGAGACCCAGTACTTC. Amino acids: CSVEFGLQETQYF.

This clone was seen once. The gene calls are TRBV29-1 and TRBJ2-1, with 10 positions matching TRBD1. This CDR3 has 15 amino acids. V gave up 1 base and J gave up 9 bases; unmatched junction bases: 9. Germline loops: CDR1 SQVTM, CDR2 ANQGSEA. CDR3 DNA: TGCAGCGTTGAAGGAGGACAGGGGGGATTGGGTGAGCAGTTCTTC. Translated: CSVEGGQGGLGEQFF.

This rearrangement joins TRBV27 to TRBJ2-7, with D possibly TRBD2 on 5 matching bases. Trimming pared 0 bases from V and 0 bases from J, leaving 12 bases between. This CDR3 comprises 16 residues. Germline V CDR1 and CDR2: MNHEY, SMNVEV (reference sequence). The CDR3 loop reads CASSLSPKRNSYEQYF. In DNA, the CDR3 is TGTGCCAGCAGTTTATCTCCCAAGCGGAACTCCTACGAGCAGTACTTC.

The chain is built from TRBV7-8 and TRBJ2-7; possibly TRBD1 or TRBD2 for D (5 bases each). The CDR3 spans 14 residues. The ends were cut back, 1 base at V and 1 base at J, with 8 bases in the middle. Germline V gives CDR1 SGHVS, CDR2 FQNEAQ. The CDR3, as DNA: TGTGCCAGCAGCTTAGGAGGGGCGTCCTACGAGCAGTACTTC. Residues: CASSLGGASYEQYF.

The V call is TRBV18, the J call TRBJ1-5, with D possibly being TRBD1 (5 bases). The CDR3 spans 15 residues. The germline V gene encodes CDR1 KGHSH and CDR2 LQKENI. V gave up 2 bases and J gave up 5 bases, with 13 bases separating them. The CDR3 loop is CASSPAGKVDQPQHF. The CDR3 nucleotides are TGTGCCAGCTCACCAGCAGGGAAGGTTGATCAGCCCCAGCATTTT. The variable domain in full, completed from reference TRBV18 and TRBJ1-5, reads NAGVMQNPRHLVRRRGQEARLRCSPMKGHSHVYWYRQLPEEGLKFMVYLQKENIIDESGMPKERFSAEFPKEGPSILRIQQVVRGDSAAYFCASSPAGKVDQPQHFGDGTRLSIL.

The V call is TRBV15, the J call TRBJ2-5; 11 bases agree with TRBD1. The DNA end is a closer match to TRBJ2-7, so the J assignment may be wrong. CDR3 length: 15 residues. Germline V lookup: CDR1 LNHNV, CDR2 YYDKDF (reference sequence). The CDR3 DNA reads as TGTGCCACCAGCGACAGGACAGGGGGCGCAGACGAGCAGTACTTC. This codes for CATSDRTGGADEQYF.